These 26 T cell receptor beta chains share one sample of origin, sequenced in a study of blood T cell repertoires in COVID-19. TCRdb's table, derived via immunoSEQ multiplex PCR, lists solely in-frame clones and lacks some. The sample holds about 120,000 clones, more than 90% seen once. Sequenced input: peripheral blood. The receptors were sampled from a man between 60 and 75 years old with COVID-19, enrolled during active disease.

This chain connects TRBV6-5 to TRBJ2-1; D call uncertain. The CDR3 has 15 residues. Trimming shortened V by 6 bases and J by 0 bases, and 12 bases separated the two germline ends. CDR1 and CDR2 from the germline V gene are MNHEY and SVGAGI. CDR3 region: CASSLYLSSYNEQFF. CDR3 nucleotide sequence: TGTGCCAGCAGCCTCTACCTTAGCTCCTACAATGAGCAGTTCTTC.

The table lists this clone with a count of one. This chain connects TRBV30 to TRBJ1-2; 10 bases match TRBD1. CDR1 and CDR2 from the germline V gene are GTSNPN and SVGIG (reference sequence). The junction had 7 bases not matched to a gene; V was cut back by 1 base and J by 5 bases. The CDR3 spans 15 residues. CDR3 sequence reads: CAWSATGGATYGYTF. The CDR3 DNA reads TGTGCCTGGAGTGCGACAGGGGGCGCTACGTATGGCTACACCTTC.

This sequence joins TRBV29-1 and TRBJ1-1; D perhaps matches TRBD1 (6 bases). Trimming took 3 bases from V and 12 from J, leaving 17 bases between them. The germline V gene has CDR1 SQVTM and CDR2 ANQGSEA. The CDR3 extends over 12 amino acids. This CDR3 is CSVEYPRDTTFF. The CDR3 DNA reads TGCAGCGTTGAGTATCCCCGGGACACAACTTTCTTT.

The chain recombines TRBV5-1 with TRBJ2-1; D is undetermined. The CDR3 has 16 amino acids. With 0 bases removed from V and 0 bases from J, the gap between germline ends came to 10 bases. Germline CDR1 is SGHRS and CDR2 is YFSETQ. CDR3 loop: CASSLERRVSYNEQFF. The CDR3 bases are TGCGCCAGCAGCTTGGAGAGGAGAGTCTCCTACAATGAGCAGTTCTTC.

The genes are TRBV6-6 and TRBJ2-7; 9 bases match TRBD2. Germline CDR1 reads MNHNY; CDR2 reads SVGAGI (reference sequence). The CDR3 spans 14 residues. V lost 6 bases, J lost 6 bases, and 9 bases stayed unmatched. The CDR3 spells CASRTGTSTREQYF. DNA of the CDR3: TGTGCCAGCAGGACCGGGACTAGCACTCGCGAGCAGTACTTC.

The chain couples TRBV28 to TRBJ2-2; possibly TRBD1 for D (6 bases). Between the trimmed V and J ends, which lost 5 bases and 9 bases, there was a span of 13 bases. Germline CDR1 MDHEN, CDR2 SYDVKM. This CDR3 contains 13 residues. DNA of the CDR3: TGTGCCAGCAGTGTTCAGGGGAACAGGGAGCTGTTTTTT. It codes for CASSVQGNRELFF.

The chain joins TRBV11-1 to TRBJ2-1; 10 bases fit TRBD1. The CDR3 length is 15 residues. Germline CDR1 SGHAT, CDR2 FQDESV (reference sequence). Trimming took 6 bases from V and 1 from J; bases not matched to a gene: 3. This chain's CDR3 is CASSPDRGSYNEQFF. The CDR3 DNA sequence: TGTGCCAGCAGTCCGGACAGGGGGTCCTACAATGAGCAGTTCTTC.

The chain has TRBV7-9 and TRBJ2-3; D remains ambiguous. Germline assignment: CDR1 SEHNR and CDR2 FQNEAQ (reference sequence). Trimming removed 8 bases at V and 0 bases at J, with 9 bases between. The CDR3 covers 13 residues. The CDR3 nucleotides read TGTGCCAGCCTGAGGAGTAGCACAGATACGCAGTATTTT. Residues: CASLRSSTDTQYF.

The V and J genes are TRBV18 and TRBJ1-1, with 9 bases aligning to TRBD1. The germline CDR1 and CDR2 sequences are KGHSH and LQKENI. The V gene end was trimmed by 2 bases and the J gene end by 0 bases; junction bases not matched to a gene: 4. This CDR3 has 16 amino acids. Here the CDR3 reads CASSPVGQGLNTEAFF. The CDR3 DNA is TGTGCCAGCTCACCAGTGGGACAGGGCCTGAACACTGAAGCTTTCTTT.

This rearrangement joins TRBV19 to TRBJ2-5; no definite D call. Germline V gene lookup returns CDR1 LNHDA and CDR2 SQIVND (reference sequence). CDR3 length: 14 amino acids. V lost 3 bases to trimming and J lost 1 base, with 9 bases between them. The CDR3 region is CASSILGSQETQYF. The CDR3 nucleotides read TGTGCCAGTAGTATTCTTGGCAGCCAAGAGACCCAGTACTTC.

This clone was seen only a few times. In DNA form, the CDR3 reads TGTGCCAGCAGCGTAGGCGGGACCCCCATTGAGACCCAGTACTTC. Amino acid sequence: CASSVGGTPIETQYF. The rearrangement links TRBV9 to TRBJ2-5; D perhaps matches TRBD2 (6 bases). Trimming left V 0 bases short and J 5 bases short, with 14 bases between. Per germline, CDR1 SGDLS and CDR2 YYNGEE. This CDR3 comprises 15 residues.

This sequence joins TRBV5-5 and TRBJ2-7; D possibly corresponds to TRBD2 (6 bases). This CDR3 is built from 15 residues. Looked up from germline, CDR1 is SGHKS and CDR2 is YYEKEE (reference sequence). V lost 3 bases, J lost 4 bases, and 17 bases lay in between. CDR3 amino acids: CASSSRGRDGYEQYF. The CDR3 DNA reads TGTGCCAGCAGCTCAAGAGGGCGGGACGGTTACGAGCAGTACTTC. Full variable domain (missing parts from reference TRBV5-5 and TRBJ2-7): DAGVTQSPTHLIKTRGQQVTLRCSPISGHKSVSWYQQVLGQGPQFIFQYYEKEERGRGNFPDRFSARQFPNYSSELNVNALLLGDSALYLCASSSRGRDGYEQYFGPGTRLTVT.

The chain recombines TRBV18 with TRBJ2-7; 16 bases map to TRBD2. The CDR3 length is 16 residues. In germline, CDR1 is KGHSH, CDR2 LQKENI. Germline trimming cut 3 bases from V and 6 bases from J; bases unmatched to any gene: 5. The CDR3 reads CASSPGTSGRGSEQYF. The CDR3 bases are TGTGCCAGCTCACCTGGGACTAGCGGGAGGGGAAGCGAGCAGTACTTC.

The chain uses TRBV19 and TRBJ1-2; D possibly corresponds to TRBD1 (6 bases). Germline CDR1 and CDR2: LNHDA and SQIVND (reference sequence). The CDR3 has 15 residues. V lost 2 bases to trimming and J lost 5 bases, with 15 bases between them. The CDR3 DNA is TGTGCCAGTAGTATATCCCTTGCAGGGGATTATGGCTACACCTTC. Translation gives CASSISLAGDYGYTF.

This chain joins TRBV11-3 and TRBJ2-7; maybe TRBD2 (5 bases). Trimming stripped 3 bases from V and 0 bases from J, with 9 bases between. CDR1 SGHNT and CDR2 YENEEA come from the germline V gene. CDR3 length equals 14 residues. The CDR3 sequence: CASSFRRSSYEQYF. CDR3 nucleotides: TGTGCCAGCAGCTTCCGGAGGAGCTCCTACGAGCAGTACTTC.

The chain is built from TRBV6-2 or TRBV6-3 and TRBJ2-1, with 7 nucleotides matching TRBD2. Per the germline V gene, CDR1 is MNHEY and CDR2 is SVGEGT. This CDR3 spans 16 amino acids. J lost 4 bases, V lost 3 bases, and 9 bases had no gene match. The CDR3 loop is CASSYSLAAPYNEQFF. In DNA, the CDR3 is TGTGCCAGCAGTTATTCCCTAGCGGCTCCATACAATGAGCAGTTCTTC.

Written as DNA, the CDR3 is TGCGCCAGCAGCCAAGAATGGGGACAGGCGAATGAAAAACTGTTTTTT. It encodes CASSQEWGQANEKLFF. This chain links TRBV4-1 with TRBJ1-4; 8 positions agree with TRBD1. CDR3 size: 16 residues. Germline lookup yields CDR1 MGHRA and CDR2 YSYEKL. V shed 0 bases and J 5 bases; nucleotides not matched to a gene: 5.

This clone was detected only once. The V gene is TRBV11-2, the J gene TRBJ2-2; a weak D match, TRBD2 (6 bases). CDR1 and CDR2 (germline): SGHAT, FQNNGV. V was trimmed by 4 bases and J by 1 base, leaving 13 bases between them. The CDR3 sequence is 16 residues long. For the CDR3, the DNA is TGTGCCAGCAGCTCCTCTAGCGCTGGGAACACCGGGGAGCTGTTTTTT. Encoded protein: CASSSSSAGNTGELFF.

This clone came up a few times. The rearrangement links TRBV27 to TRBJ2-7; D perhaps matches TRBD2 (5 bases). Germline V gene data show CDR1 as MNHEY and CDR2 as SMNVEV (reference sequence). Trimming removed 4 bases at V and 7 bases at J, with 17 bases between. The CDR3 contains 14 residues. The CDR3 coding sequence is TGTGCCAGCAGTTCTGGGTGGGAAGGAGGAGAGCAGTACTTC. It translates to CASSSGWEGGEQYF.

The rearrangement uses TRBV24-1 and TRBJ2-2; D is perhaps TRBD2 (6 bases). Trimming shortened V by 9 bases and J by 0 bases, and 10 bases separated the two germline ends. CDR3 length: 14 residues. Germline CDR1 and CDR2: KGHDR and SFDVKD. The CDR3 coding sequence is TGTGCCACCGACGGGGGTCCGAACACCGGGGAGCTGTTTTTT. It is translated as CATDGGPNTGELFF.

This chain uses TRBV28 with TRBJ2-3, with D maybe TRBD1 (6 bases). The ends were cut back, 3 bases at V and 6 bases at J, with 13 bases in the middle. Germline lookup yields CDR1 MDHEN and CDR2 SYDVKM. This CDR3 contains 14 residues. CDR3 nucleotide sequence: TGTGCCAGCAGTTTCGACAGGACCGACGATACGCAGTATTTT. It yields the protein CASSFDRTDDTQYF.

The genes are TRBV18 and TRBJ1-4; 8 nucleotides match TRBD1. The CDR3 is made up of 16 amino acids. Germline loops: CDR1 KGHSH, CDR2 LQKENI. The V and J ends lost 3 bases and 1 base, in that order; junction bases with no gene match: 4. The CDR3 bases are TGTGCCAGCTCACCGACAGGGGAGGGAACTAATGAAAAACTGTTTTTT. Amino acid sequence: CASSPTGEGTNEKLFF.

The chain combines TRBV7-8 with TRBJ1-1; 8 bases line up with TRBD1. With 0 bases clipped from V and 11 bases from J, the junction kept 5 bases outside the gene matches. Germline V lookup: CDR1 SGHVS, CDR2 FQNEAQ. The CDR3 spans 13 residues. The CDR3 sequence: CASSLASDRAAFF. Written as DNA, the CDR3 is TGTGCCAGCAGCTTAGCTTCGGACAGGGCCGCTTTCTTT.

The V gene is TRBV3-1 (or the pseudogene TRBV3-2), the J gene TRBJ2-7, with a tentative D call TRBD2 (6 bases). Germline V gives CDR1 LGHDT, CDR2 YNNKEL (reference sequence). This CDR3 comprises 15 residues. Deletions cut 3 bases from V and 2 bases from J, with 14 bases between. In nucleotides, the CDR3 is TGTGCCAGCAGCCATAAGAGTAGCGGAACCTACGAGCAGTACTTC. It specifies CASSHKSSGTYEQYF.

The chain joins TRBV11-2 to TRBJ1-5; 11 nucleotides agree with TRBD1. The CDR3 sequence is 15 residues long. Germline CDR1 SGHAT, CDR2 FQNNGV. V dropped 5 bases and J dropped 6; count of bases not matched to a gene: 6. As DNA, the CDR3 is TGTGCCAGCAGCGGGACAGGGGGAGACCCTCAGCCCCAGCATTTT. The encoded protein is CASSGTGGDPQPQHF. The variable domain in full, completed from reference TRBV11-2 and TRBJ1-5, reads EAGVAQSPRYKIIEKRQSVAFWCNPISGHATLYWYQQILGQGPKLLIQFQNNGVVDDSQLPKDRFSAERLKGVDSTLKIQPAKLEDSAVYLCASSGTGGDPQPQHFGDGTRLSIL.

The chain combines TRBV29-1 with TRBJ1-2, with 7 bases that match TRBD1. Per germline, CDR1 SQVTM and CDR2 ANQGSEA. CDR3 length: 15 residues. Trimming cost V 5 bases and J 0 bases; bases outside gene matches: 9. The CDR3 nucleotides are TGCAGCGTTAGAGGGGGACAGCTTGCTAACTATGGCTACACCTTC. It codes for CSVRGGQLANYGYTF.